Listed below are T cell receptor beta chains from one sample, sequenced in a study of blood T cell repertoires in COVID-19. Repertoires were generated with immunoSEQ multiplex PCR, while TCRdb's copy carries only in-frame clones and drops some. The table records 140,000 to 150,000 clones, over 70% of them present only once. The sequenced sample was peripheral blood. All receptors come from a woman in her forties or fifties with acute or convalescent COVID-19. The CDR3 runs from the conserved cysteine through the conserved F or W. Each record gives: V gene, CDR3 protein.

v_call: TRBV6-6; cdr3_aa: CASPAGEAKPNTEAFF
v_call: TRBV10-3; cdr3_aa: CAIRNRLLNTGELFF
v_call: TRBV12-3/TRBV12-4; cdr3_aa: CASSSGGSGEAFF
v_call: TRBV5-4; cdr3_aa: CASSPGTVGPANYGYTF
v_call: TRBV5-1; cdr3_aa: CASSATGDQPQHF
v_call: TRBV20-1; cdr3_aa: CSASEQTNYGYTF
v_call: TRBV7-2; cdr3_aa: CASSLAEGTEQYF
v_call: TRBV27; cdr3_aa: CASRTGNQETQYF
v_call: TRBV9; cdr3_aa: CASRAGDGSYEQYF
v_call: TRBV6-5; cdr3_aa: CASKAGASRSYEQYF
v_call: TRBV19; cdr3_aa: CASSPGGARYGYTF
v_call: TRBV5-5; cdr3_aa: CASSLGQGYTEAFF
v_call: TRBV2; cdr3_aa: CASSGTGGHNGELFF
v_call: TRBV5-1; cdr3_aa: CASSLRTANTGELFF
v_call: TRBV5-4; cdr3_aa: CASSLEGQVNTEAFF
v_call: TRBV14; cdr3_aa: CASSQGTGGGYGYTF
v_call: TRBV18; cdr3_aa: CASTTSGGYNEQFF
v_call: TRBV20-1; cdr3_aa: CSAPLPETQYF
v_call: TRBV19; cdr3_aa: CASSSTGSDTDTQYF
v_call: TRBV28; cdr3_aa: CASRGGPRGEAFF
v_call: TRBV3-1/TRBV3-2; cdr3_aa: CASSPDLTGFPPLFF
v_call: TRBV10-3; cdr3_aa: CAIRGGGSSGTYEQYF
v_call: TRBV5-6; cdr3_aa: CASSTRTVIAKNIQYF
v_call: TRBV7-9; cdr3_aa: CASSLGGPGNTIYF
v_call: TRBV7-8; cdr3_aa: CASSFGGGSSGELFF
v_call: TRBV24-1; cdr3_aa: CATSVGQGTGYTF
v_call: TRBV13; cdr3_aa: CASSLYPGTNMNTEAFF
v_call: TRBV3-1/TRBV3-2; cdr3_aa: CASSRLLPGNTIYF
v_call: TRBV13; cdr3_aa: CASSLDLRGSGNTIYF
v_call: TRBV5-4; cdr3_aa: CASSPTTSGRANEQFF
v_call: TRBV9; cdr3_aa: CASSVGGNSGNTIYF
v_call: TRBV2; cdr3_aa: CASSEAWASDTQYF
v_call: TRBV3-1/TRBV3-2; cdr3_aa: CASSLGQNGDTGELFF
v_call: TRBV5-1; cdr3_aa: CASSLAWGQKFYEQYF
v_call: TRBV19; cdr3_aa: CASSIDGRGTDTQYF
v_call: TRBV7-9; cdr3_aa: CASSLNGPYNEQFF
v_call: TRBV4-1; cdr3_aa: CASSQTDVYGYTF
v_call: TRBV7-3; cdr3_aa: CASSPGGMNTEAFF
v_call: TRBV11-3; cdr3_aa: CASSSQGAGTGELFF
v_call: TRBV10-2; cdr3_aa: CASSETGNYGYTF
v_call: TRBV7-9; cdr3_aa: CASRWGTAEAFF
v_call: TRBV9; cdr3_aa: CASSVGGLAGVASYNEQFF
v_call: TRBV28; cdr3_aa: CASSLRPTDGYTF
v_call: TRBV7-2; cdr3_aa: CASSLARGGNQPQHF
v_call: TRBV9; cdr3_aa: CASSVGGGQGSLTQYF
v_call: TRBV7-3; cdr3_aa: CASSLQGGNTEAFF
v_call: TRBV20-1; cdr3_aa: CSASLIKGGSSYEQYF
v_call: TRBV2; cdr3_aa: CASSLDRYQETQYF
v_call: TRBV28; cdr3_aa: CASSLAQTGYGYTF
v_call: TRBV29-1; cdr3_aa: CSVAPGVDGYTF
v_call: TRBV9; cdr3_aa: CASSVALAGVEQYF
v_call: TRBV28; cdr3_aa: CASSSGQFGYGYTF
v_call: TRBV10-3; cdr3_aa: CAISPDNRETQYF
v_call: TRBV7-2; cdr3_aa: CASSSAGGQETQYF
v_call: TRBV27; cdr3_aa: CASRNPPGQGNTEAFF
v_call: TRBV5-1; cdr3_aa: CASSPNTGGEKLFF
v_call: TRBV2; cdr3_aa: CASSPGTEITEAFF
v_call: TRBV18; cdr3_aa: CASSPRTGDTEAFF
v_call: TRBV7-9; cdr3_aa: CASSRLGQGTSNEKLFF